The following is a TCR beta chain sequence with its context. The germline V gene has CDR1 SGHAT and CDR2 FQDESV (reference sequence). The CDR3 length is 15 residues. V gave up 2 bases and J gave up 8 bases; unmatched junction bases: 4. The source of the sample is a study of blood T cell repertoires in COVID-19. Study-wide context: PBMCs, B-cell-depleted T cells, or T cells provided the cDNA or gDNA that made up the material.

Data came from immunoSEQ multiplex PCR; TCRdb stores just in-frame clones and leaves some out. This sample has about 220,000 clones, with roughly 84% found just once. The V call is TRBV11-1, the J call TRBJ2-1; TRBD2 agrees at 12 bases. The source is an elderly woman with acute or convalescent COVID-19. Sequencing input: peripheral blood. Here the CDR3 DNA reads TGTGCCAGCAGCTTAAGACTAGCGGGGGAAGATGAGCAGTTCTTC. It encodes CASSLRLAGEDEQFF. The full variable domain, its missing parts supplied by reference TRBV11-1 and TRBJ2-1, is EAEVAQSPRYKITEKSQAVAFWCDPISGHATLYWYRQILGQGPELLVQFQDESVVDDSQLPKDRFSAERLKGVDSTLKIQPAELGDSAMYLCASSLRLAGEDEQFFGPGTRLTVL.